Shown below are 23 T cell receptor beta chains from a single sample sequenced in a study of OX40 agonist ivuxolimab in advanced cancers. Profiled with immunoSEQ multiplex PCR; TCRdb holds only in-frame clones, not every one. The profile shows roughly 100,000 clones, about nine tenths of them singletons. The sequenced sample was CD4+ or CD8+ T cells sorted from blood, obtained in a trial of the OX40 agonist ivuxolimab. The source is an adult with an advanced solid tumor such as melanoma, head and neck, liver or kidney cancer.

The chain has TRBV29-1 and TRBJ1-5; D is possibly TRBD1 (6 bases). Trimming removed 8 bases from V and 4 bases from J, with 18 bases in between. The CDR3 is 14 residues long. Germline values: CDR1 SQVTM, CDR2 ANQGSEA. The CDR3 spells CSFRQAGENQPQHF. CDR3 coding DNA: TGCAGCTTCCGACAGGCGGGGGAGAATCAGCCCCAGCATTTT.

To note about this clone: Without the conserved terminal phenylalanine or tryptophan, this CDR3 likely stems from a read error. It is unclear where the CDR3 begins or ends on the DNA, so no DNA is shown, and the CDR3 is as TCRdb lists it. This chain connects TRBV6-5 to TRBJ1-2; TRBD1 reflects the table's D call only, with no check against the DNA. From germline, CDR1 is MNHEY and CDR2 SVGAGI. The CDR3 adds up to 13 amino acids, both ends counted. The CDR3 here is CASSYALPGQGVL.

V usage is TRBV27 and J usage is TRBJ2-1, with TRBD2 matching over 9 bases. V dropped 4 bases and J dropped 10; count of bases not matched to a gene: 8. Looked up from germline, CDR1 is MNHEY and CDR2 is SMNVEV (reference sequence). CDR3 length equals 14 residues. The CDR3 sequence is CASSSPGSGGEQFF. CDR3 DNA sequence: TGTGCCAGCAGTTCGCCGGGTAGCGGGGGAGAGCAGTTCTTC.

This clone was seen more than once but under ten times. The chain is built from TRBV30 and TRBJ2-7; D ambiguous. This CDR3 region has 14 residues. Trimming pared 0 bases from V and 3 bases from J, leaving 12 bases between. Germline loops: CDR1 GTSNPN, CDR2 SVGIG (reference sequence). CDR3 DNA sequence: TGTGCCTGGAGTGTGCCGGTTAGAGGCTACGAGCAGTACTTC. This sequence encodes CAWSVPVRGYEQYF.

The chain recombines TRBV27 with TRBJ1-6, with D possibly matching TRBD1 (5 bases). Germline V gives CDR1 MNHEY, CDR2 SMNVEV (reference sequence). V lost 3 bases, J lost 7 bases, and 10 bases lay in between. The CDR3 is made up of 14 amino acids. CDR3 sequence reads: CASSFRDVNSPLHF. CDR3 bases: TGTGCCAGCAGTTTCCGGGACGTGAATTCACCCCTCCACTTT.

The V gene is TRBV28, the J gene TRBJ2-6; possibly TRBD2 for D (6 bases). From germline, CDR1 is MDHEN and CDR2 SYDVKM. This CDR3 is built from 17 residues. V lost 7 bases and J lost 0, with 16 bases in between. CDR3 sequence reads: CASNWGVTSSGANVLTF. The CDR3 coding sequence is TGTGCCAGCAATTGGGGGGTCACTAGCTCTGGGGCCAACGTCCTGACTTTC.

The rearrangement links TRBV18 to TRBJ2-3, with D tentatively TRBD1 (6 bases). In germline, CDR1 is KGHSH, CDR2 LQKENI. Between the trimmed V and J ends, which lost 2 bases and 4 bases, there was a span of 13 bases. The CDR3 has 15 amino acids. CDR3 protein: CASSPSDRIADTQYF. CDR3 in DNA: TGTGCCAGCTCACCAAGTGACAGGATCGCAGATACGCAGTATTTT.

The CDR3 nucleotides are TGTGCCAGCAGCTCCGGGGCCAACGTCCTGACTTTC. Residues: CASSSGANVLTF. The chain combines TRBV5-8 with TRBJ2-6, with D hard to call. V gave up 3 bases and J gave up 4 bases, with 2 bases separating them. The CDR3 sequence is 12 residues long. CDR1 and CDR2 (germline): SGHTS, YDEGEE.

The DNA for the CDR3 is TGTGCCAGCAGCGGGGGATTAAGCAATCAGCCCCAGCATTTT. Encoded protein: CASSGGLSNQPQHF. The V gene is TRBV6-6, the J gene TRBJ1-5, with D maybe TRBD1 (5 bases). Trimming shortened V by 6 bases and J by 1 base, and 10 bases separated the two germline ends. Germline V gives CDR1 MNHNY, CDR2 SVGAGI (reference sequence). This CDR3 contains 14 residues.

CDR3 in DNA: TGTGCCAGCAGCTCCCAGGGTCTGTGGGATGAAAAACTGTTTTTT. Encoded protein: CASSSQGLWDEKLFF. V usage is TRBV14 and J usage is TRBJ1-4; TRBD1 might be the D (5 bases). The CDR3 consists of 15 residues. V lost 5 bases, J lost 6 bases, and 16 bases lay in between. CDR1 is SGHDN and CDR2 is FVKESK in the germline V gene.

The chain links TRBV19 to TRBJ1-1, with a weak D call TRBD1 (5 bases). The CDR3 consists of 16 residues. Trimming cost V 3 bases and J 0 bases, with 14 bases left between them. Germline CDR1 and CDR2: LNHDA and SQIVND (reference sequence). The CDR3 protein is CASSIRQGAMNTEAFF. In DNA, the CDR3 is TGTGCCAGTAGTATCCGGCAGGGAGCGATGAACACTGAAGCTTTCTTT. The complete variable domain, with remaining parts taken from reference TRBV19 and TRBJ1-1, reads DGGITQSPKYLFRKEGQNVTLSCEQNLNHDAMYWYRQDPGQGLRLIYYSQIVNDFQKGDIAEGYSVSREKKESFPLTVTSAQKNPTAFYLCASSIRQGAMNTEAFFGQGTRLTVV.

The V and J genes are TRBV11-2 and TRBJ2-5, with D maybe TRBD2 (6 bases). Trimming shortened V by 5 bases and J by 9 bases, and 10 bases separated the two germline ends. Germline CDR1 SGHAT, CDR2 FQNNGV. This CDR3 has 11 residues. CDR3 in DNA: TGTGCCAGCAGCACTGGGACTTCCCAGTACTTC. This encodes CASSTGTSQYF.

The genes are TRBV6-5 and TRBJ1-1, with 9 bases fitting TRBD1. Per germline, CDR1 MNHEY and CDR2 SVGAGI. This CDR3 is built from 15 residues. The V segment lost 6 bases and the J segment 3 bases; nucleotides outside the gene matches: 8. The CDR3 spells CASRRRTGADTEAFF. In DNA, the CDR3 is TGTGCCAGCAGACGACGGACAGGGGCGGACACTGAAGCTTTCTTT.

This clone has just a few counts. This chain connects TRBV7-2 to TRBJ1-2; 8 nucleotides line up with TRBD1. The V segment lost 1 base and the J segment 3 bases; nucleotides outside the gene matches: 13. Per the germline V gene, CDR1 is SGHTA and CDR2 is FQGNSA. The CDR3 runs 18 residues. The CDR3 DNA reads as TGTGCCAGCAGCTTAGTTAGGGTCAGGGGGCCAAGGGACTATGGCTACACCTTC. As protein: CASSLVRVRGPRDYGYTF.

The rearrangement joins TRBV7-8 to TRBJ1-6; 12 bases fit TRBD1. CDR1 is SGHVS, CDR2 FQNEAQ, per germline. The V and J ends lost 0 bases and 13 bases, in that order; junction bases with no gene match: 10. CDR3 length equals 17 residues. The CDR3 DNA follows: TGTGCCAGCAGCTTAGCGGGACAGGGGGCCTTCGTGGAGCCCCTCCACTTT. It translates to CASSLAGQGAFVEPLHF.

About this clone: The same CDR3 can be traced to other DNA sequences in this sample. The chain links TRBV5-1 to TRBJ1-2; TRBD1 matches at 9 bases. V lost 3 bases and J lost 2; bases outside the gene matches: 5. The length of the CDR3 is 15 residues. CDR1 is SGHRS, CDR2 YFSETQ, per germline. The CDR3 loop is CASSSTGGVNYGYTF. The CDR3 DNA reads TGCGCCAGCAGCTCGACAGGGGGTGTAAACTATGGCTACACCTTC.

The chain has TRBV18 and TRBJ1-2; D may be TRBD1 (6 bases). This CDR3 contains 13 residues. Germline V CDR1 and CDR2: KGHSH, LQKENI. V was trimmed by 3 bases and J by 5 bases, leaving 10 bases between them. The CDR3 sequence is CASSPRDNYGYTF. The CDR3 DNA follows: TGTGCCAGCTCACCCCGGGACAATTATGGCTACACCTTC. Looking up the rest from reference TRBV18 and TRBJ1-2 gives the full variable domain: NAGVMQNPRHLVRRRGQEARLRCSPMKGHSHVYWYRQLPEEGLKFMVYLQKENIIDESGMPKERFSAEFPKEGPSILRIQQVVRGDSAAYFCASSPRDNYGYTFGSGTRLTVV.

The chain links TRBV7-9 to TRBJ1-2; D is ambiguous. The V and J ends lost 5 bases and 3 bases respectively, with 7 bases between them. The germline gives CDR1 SEHNR, CDR2 FQNEAQ (reference sequence). There are 12 residues in the CDR3. CDR3 DNA sequence: TGTGCCAGCAGCCTAACAGACTATGGCTACACCTTC. It is translated as CASSLTDYGYTF.

V gene TRBV7-2 combines with J gene TRBJ2-3; 8 nucleotides agree with TRBD2. V lost 5 bases to trimming and J lost 3 bases; unmatched junction nucleotides: 7. This CDR3 spans 15 amino acids. Germline V lookup: CDR1 SGHTA, CDR2 FQGNSA. The CDR3 DNA reads as TGTGCCAGCAGCCCGGGGGGGGCCGTGACAGATACGCAGTATTTT. Protein product: CASSPGGAVTDTQYF.

V is TRBV28 and J is TRBJ1-2, with TRBD1 identical over 7 bases. From germline, CDR1 is MDHEN and CDR2 SYDVKM. The CDR3 totals 13 residues. Trimming cost V 3 bases and J 5 bases; bases outside gene matches: 3. CDR3 in amino acids: CASSFPGGYGYTF. The CDR3 DNA is TGTGCCAGCAGTTTCCCAGGGGGATATGGCTACACCTTC.

V and J are TRBV18 and TRBJ2-5, with 7 bases lining up with TRBD1. With V trimmed by 3 bases and J by 5 bases, 6 bases remained unmatched. The CDR3 consists of 14 residues. In germline, CDR1 is KGHSH, CDR2 LQKENI. The CDR3 DNA reads as TGTGCCAGCTCACCCCCGGGACAGAGGGAGACCCAGTACTTC. The encoded protein is CASSPPGQRETQYF.

This rearrangement joins TRBV12-5 to TRBJ2-5; 9 bases are a match to TRBD2. V lost 7 bases and J lost 5; bases outside the gene matches: 8. CDR1 and CDR2 (germline): LGHNT, FRNRAP. This CDR3 region has 14 residues. The CDR3 coding sequence is TGTGCTAGTGCCTTCGGACTAGCGTGGGAGACCCAGTACTTC. Its translation is CASAFGLAWETQYF.

The chain couples TRBV10-3 to TRBJ2-2; 7 nucleotides line up with TRBD1. CDR3 size: 15 residues. Germline assignment: CDR1 ENHRY and CDR2 SYGVKD. J lost 6 bases, V lost 2 bases, and 6 bases had no gene match. The CDR3 protein is CAISEVEGAAGELFF. Written as DNA, the CDR3 is TGTGCCATCAGTGAGGTAGAGGGGGCAGCCGGGGAGCTGTTTTTT.